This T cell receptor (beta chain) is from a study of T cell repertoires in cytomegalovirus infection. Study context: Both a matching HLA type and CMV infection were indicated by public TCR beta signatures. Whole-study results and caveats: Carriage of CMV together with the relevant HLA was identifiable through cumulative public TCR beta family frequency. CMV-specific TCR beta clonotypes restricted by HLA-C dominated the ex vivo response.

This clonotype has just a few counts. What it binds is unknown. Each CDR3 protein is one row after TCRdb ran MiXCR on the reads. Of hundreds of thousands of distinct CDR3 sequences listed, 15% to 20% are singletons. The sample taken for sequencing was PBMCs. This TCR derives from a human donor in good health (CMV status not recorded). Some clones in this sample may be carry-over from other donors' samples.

Here the CDR3 reads CASSPLQGNQPQHF. CDR3 nucleotide sequence: TGTGCCAGCTCACCACTTCAGGGCAATCAGCCCCAGCATTTT. This chain uses TRBV18 with TRBJ1-5, with D unclear. This CDR3 spans 14 amino acids. The germline CDR1 and CDR2 sequences are KGHSH and LQKENI. V was clipped by 1 base and J by 2 bases, with 6 bases between them.